This T cell receptor beta chain was observed in a study of blood T cell repertoires in COVID-19. With V trimmed by 6 bases and J by 2 bases, 10 bases remained unmatched. Germline CDR1 reads MDHEN; CDR2 reads SYDVKM. The CDR3 has 16 amino acids. Sequencing used immunoSEQ multiplex PCR; TCRdb keeps in-frame clones, though not all of them. The sample lists around 340,000 clones, 86% occurring once. The receptor was isolated from a woman aged 35 to 49 with acute COVID-19. The sequenced sample was PBMCs or T cells enriched from blood (not recorded which). This chain connects TRBV28 to TRBJ1-5; 7 positions agree with TRBD1. The CDR3 region is CASSRLPGGGNQPQHF. Written as DNA, the CDR3 is TGTGCCAGCAGCCGACTCCCAGGGGGTGGCAATCAGCCCCAGCATTTT. The full variable domain, in which reference TRBV28 and TRBJ1-5 provide the parts outside the CDR3, is DVKVTQSSRYLVKRTGEKVFLECVQDMDHENMFWYRQDPGLGLRLIYFSYDVKMKEKGDIPEGYSVSREKKERFSLILESASTNQTSMYLCASSRLPGGGNQPQHFGDGTRLSIL.